Listed below are T cell receptor beta chains from one sample, sequenced in a study of T cells in Graves' hyperthyroidism and ophthalmopathy. TCRdb recomputed calls from the multiplex PCR reads with MiXCR, one row per CDR3 protein. The sample carries 550,000 to 850,000 distinct CDR3 sequences, around a sixth recorded once. Sequencing was done on a sample of blood. The receptors derive from a woman between 50 and 59 years old with Graves' hyperthyroidism that later progressed to Graves' ophthalmopathy. CDR3s include the opening cysteine and the closing phenylalanine or tryptophan. Fields, in order: J gene, clone size, D gene, V gene, CDR3 protein, CDR3 DNA. D genes are given only for firm matches. Size is omitted from some rows. Given values are once, few, many or a class for expanded clones.

>TRBJ1-1|.|.|TRBV19
CASSPQGTLNTEAFF
TGTGCCAGTAGTCCCCAGGGGACACTTAACACTGAAGCTTTCTTT
>TRBJ1-1|many|.|TRBV6-1
CASRETGAHTEAFF
TGTGCCAGCAGGGAGACAGGCGCCCACACTGAAGCTTTCTTT
>TRBJ1-3|few|TRBD1|TRBV9
CASSSGQGASGNTIYF
TGTGCCAGCAGCTCCGGACAGGGTGCCTCTGGAAACACCATATATTTT
>TRBJ1-5|.|.|TRBV12-5
CASGSSPRDSNQPQHF
TGTGCTAGTGGTTCCAGCCCCAGGGATAGCAATCAGCCCCAGCATTTT
>TRBJ2-5|many|.|TRBV2
CASSVETAREETQYF
TGTGCCAGCAGCGTCGAAACAGCGAGGGAAGAGACCCAGTACTTC
>TRBJ1-5|.|.|TRBV6-1
CASHQGGGNQPQHF
TGTGCCAGCCACCAGGGAGGGGGCAATCAGCCCCAGCATTTT
>TRBJ1-2|few|.|TRBV5-1
CASSPMTDPIYGYTF
TGCGCCAGCAGCCCTATGACCGACCCGATCTATGGCTACACCTTC
>TRBJ1-4|.|.|TRBV7-6
CASSLRGLGPTNEKLFF
TGTGCCAGCAGCTTAAGAGGGCTAGGACCAACTAATGAAAAACTGTTTTTT
>TRBJ1-1|many|.|TRBV30
CAWTFDGSTEAFF
TGTGCCTGGACTTTCGACGGGAGCACTGAAGCTTTCTTT
>TRBJ2-7|many|.|TRBV7-2
CASSRGGLATHEQYF
TGTGCCAGCAGCCGCGGCGGGCTCGCAACCCACGAGCAGTACTTC
>TRBJ2-3|many|.|TRBV12-3/TRBV12-4
CASSPTEDTQYF
TGTGCCAGCAGTCCGACAGAAGATACGCAGTATTTT
>TRBJ2-7|many|TRBD2|TRBV9
CASSAGTSGSYEQYF
TGTGCCAGCAGCGCTGGGACTAGCGGCTCCTACGAGCAGTACTTC
>TRBJ2-7|many|TRBD1|TRBV10-1
CASSEGTGIYEQYF
TGCGCCAGCAGTGAGGGGACAGGCATCTACGAGCAGTACTTC
>TRBJ2-7|few|.|TRBV29-1
CSVASQVTYEQYF
TGCAGCGTTGCAAGTCAGGTGACCTACGAGCAGTACTTC
>TRBJ2-1|.|TRBD1|TRBV4-1
CASTRTGGTPSSYDEQFF
TGCGCCAGCACCCGGACAGGGGGCACCCCGAGCTCCTACGATGAGCAGTTCTTC
>TRBJ2-5|many|.|TRBV12-3/TRBV12-4
CASGRGRTFETQYF
TGTGCCAGCGGCCGGGGGCGAACTTTTGAGACCCAGTACTTC
>TRBJ2-7|few|TRBD2|TRBV29-1
CSAESGGPIYEQYF
TGCAGCGCAGAGAGCGGGGGACCAATTTACGAGCAGTACTTC
>TRBJ1-2|.|.|TRBV11-2
CASSFSAEDANYGYTF
TGTGCCAGCAGCTTCTCTGCGGAGGATGCTAACTATGGCTACACCTTC
>TRBJ1-4|few|.|TRBV19
CASSRLTATNEKLFF
TGTGCCAGTAGTAGACTCACCGCAACTAATGAAAAACTGTTTTTT
>TRBJ2-5|few|TRBD2|TRBV9
CASSYAGGLRETQYF
TGTGCCAGCAGTTACGCGGGGGGCCTAAGAGAGACCCAGTACTTC
>TRBJ1-2|many|.|TRBV27
CASSRGTSNGYTF
TGTGCCAGCAGCCGAGGGACTTCGAATGGCTACACCTTC
>TRBJ2-1|.|.|TRBV6-2/TRBV6-3
CASSWGASGSLDEQFF
TGTGCCAGCAGTTGGGGGGCTAGCGGTTCCCTCGATGAGCAGTTCTTC
>TRBJ1-5|many|.|TRBV2
CASSRALQGNQPQHF
TGTGCCAGCAGTCGTGCTTTACAGGGCAATCAGCCCCAGCATTTT
>TRBJ2-1|.|TRBD2|TRBV6-2/TRBV6-3
CATQPAGGSNEQFF
TGTGCCACTCAACCAGCGGGGGGCTCCAATGAGCAGTTCTTC
>TRBJ2-7|many|.|TRBV3-1
CASSQVDGHPDEQYF
TGTGCCAGCAGCCAAGTTGACGGGCACCCCGACGAGCAGTACTTC
>TRBJ1-1|.|.|TRBV28
CATLGVLNTEAFF
TGTGCCACCCTCGGGGTACTGAACACTGAAGCTTTCTTT
>TRBJ1-1|many|.|TRBV5-1
CASSLAKNTEAFF
TGCGCCAGCAGCTTGGCGAAGAACACTGAAGCTTTCTTT
>TRBJ2-5|few|TRBD2|TRBV14
CASSQGGTGLAVQETQYF
TGTGCCAGCAGCCAAGGAGGGACGGGACTAGCGGTTCAAGAGACCCAGTACTTC
>TRBJ2-1|many|TRBD2|TRBV27
CASSLVLWPGLAGGPSEQFF
TGTGCCAGCAGTTTGGTTCTCTGGCCGGGACTAGCGGGGGGGCCTAGTGAGCAGTTCTTC
>TRBJ2-5|few|TRBD2|TRBV5-1
CASSAVSGGETQYF
TGCGCCAGCAGCGCTGTTAGCGGGGGGGAGACCCAGTACTTC
>TRBJ1-3|.|.|TRBV10-3
CAISESTFSGNTIYF
TGTGCCATCAGTGAGTCGACGTTCTCTGGAAACACCATATATTTT
>TRBJ2-1|many|TRBD1|TRBV13
CASSYTDRNEKGDEQFF
TGTGCCAGCAGCTATACGGACAGGAACGAAAAGGGGGATGAGCAGTTCTTC
>TRBJ1-4|.|.|TRBV20-1
CSARDRLADQSSEKLFF
TGCAGTGCTAGAGATAGACTGGCGGACCAAAGCTCGGAAAAACTGTTTTTT
>TRBJ2-1|.|.|TRBV18
CANSPYRDEQFF
TGTGCCAACTCACCATACCGGGATGAGCAGTTCTTC
>TRBJ1-1|.|TRBD1|TRBV6-1
CASSEAPQGINTEAFF
TGTGCCAGCAGTGAAGCTCCACAGGGGATAAACACTGAAGCTTTCTTT
>TRBJ2-3|.|.|TRBV5-1
CASSLEGFDTQYF
TGCGCCAGCAGCTTGGAGGGGTTTGATACGCAGTATTTT
>TRBJ2-3|many|TRBD1|TRBV2
CASRDRISTDTQYF
TGTGCCAGCAGGGACAGGATAAGCACAGATACGCAGTATTTT
>TRBJ1-1|many|.|TRBV20-1
CSARGRDGRYTEAFF
TGCAGTGCTAGGGGCCGGGACGGAAGATACACTGAAGCTTTCTTT
>TRBJ1-1|few|.|TRBV4-1
CASRQVWGQGTEAFF
TGCGCCAGCAGGCAAGTCTGGGGTCAAGGGACTGAAGCTTTCTTT
>TRBJ2-2|many|TRBD2|TRBV12-3/TRBV12-4
CASSLLAGGSNTGELFF
TGTGCCAGCAGCCTCCTAGCGGGGGGAAGTAACACCGGGGAGCTGTTTTTT
>TRBJ1-6|.|.|TRBV12-3/TRBV12-4
CASSLIGGISPLHF
TGTGCCAGCAGCCTCATCGGGGGGATTTCACCCCTCCACTTT
>TRBJ2-6|few|.|TRBV20-1
CSARDLGSPGANVLTF
TGCAGTGCTAGAGATTTGGGGTCCCCTGGGGCCAACGTCCTGACTTTC
>TRBJ1-4|few|.|TRBV12-3/TRBV12-4
CASSDPSEGKLFF
TGTGCCAGCAGTGACCCTTCCGAGGGGAAACTGTTTTTT
>TRBJ2-1|many|.|TRBV3-1
CASSQDSVRKSYNEQFF
TGTGCCAGCAGCCAAGATTCCGTCAGGAAGAGCTACAATGAGCAGTTCTTC
>TRBJ1-6|.|.|TRBV7-9
CASSLGGQSPLHF
TGTGCCAGCAGCTTAGGAGGGCAGTCACCCCTCCACTTT
>TRBJ2-3|few|.|TRBV4-1
CASSQATGLSTDTQYF
TGCGCCAGCAGCCAAGCAACAGGGCTCAGCACAGATACGCAGTATTTT
>TRBJ2-7|many|.|TRBV7-8
CASSLVSQSYEQYF
TGTGCCAGCAGCTTAGTATCACAGTCTTACGAGCAGTACTTC
>TRBJ2-7|many|.|TRBV7-9
CASSLDPGPYEQYF
TGTGCCAGCAGCTTAGATCCGGGCCCCTACGAGCAGTACTTC
>TRBJ1-2|many|.|TRBV18
CASSPSGQVAEYGYTF
TGTGCCAGCTCACCATCCGGGCAGGTAGCAGAATATGGCTACACCTTC
>TRBJ2-5|once|TRBD1|TRBV2
CASSEPGQGSETQYF
TGTGCCAGCAGTGAGCCGGGACAGGGGAGCGAGACCCAGTACTTC
>TRBJ1-5|many|TRBD1|TRBV6-5
CASSFPYGQGAFQPQHF
TGTGCCAGCAGTTTCCCTTACGGACAGGGGGCCTTTCAGCCCCAGCATTTT
>TRBJ1-1|.|.|TRBV10-3
CAIGPDGEAFF
TGTGCCATCGGCCCAGACGGTGAAGCTTTCTTT
>TRBJ2-3|.|TRBD1|TRBV30
CAWGHPGQGIDTQYF
TGTGCCTGGGGTCATCCGGGACAGGGTATAGATACGCAGTATTTT